A selection of T cell receptor beta chains follows, all from one sample in a study of cytomegalovirus exposure and HLA in healthy donors. Sequencing was performed with immunoSEQ multiplex PCR; in TCRdb, only in-frame clones are kept and a portion is missing. This sample carries about 120,000 clones, 65% to 75% of them seen once, and the ten largest clones take 3.5% to 4.5%. Sequencing input: PBMCs. The receptors here all came from a man in his forties in good health and CMV-seropositive. CDR3s include the opening cysteine and the closing phenylalanine or tryptophan. A D gene is named only where the DNA matches it firmly. Not every row has a clone size; where given, it reads once, few, many or a size class.

V	D	size	J	DNA	CDR3
TRBV7-2	TRBD1	.	TRBJ2-1	TGTGCCAGCAGCTTAGAGATTGGGACAGGGTCGAAAAATGAGCAGTTCTTC	CASSLEIGTGSKNEQFF
TRBV7-8	.	.	TRBJ2-7	TGTGCCAGCAGTAAGCCCCGGGACATCGCCTACGAGCAGTACTTC	CASSKPRDIAYEQYF
TRBV15	.	.	TRBJ2-1	TGTGCCACCAGCAGAGGTTCCTCGGCGGCTACTAATGAGCAGTTCTTC	CATSRGSSAATNEQFF
TRBV29-1	TRBD1	.	TRBJ2-5	TGCAGCGTGGGGAAACAGGGGGAGACCCAGTACTTC	CSVGKQGETQYF
TRBV11-1	TRBD2	.	TRBJ2-7	TGTGCCAGCAGCTACAGCGGGAGGGCCTACGAGCAGTACTTC	CASSYSGRAYEQYF
TRBV6-4	TRBD1	.	TRBJ2-5	TGTGCCAGCAGTGACTCTCACAGGGGCGGCCAAGAGACCCAGTACTTC	CASSDSHRGGQETQYF
TRBV19	TRBD1	.	TRBJ2-7	TGTGCCAGTAGAGTGAACACAGGGGGCTACGAGCAGTACTTC	CASRVNTGGYEQYF
TRBV4-3	.	.	TRBJ1-2	TGCGCCAGCAGCCAAGATCGGGATAGTGGCGGCTACACCTTC	CASSQDRDSGGYTF
TRBV9	TRBD1	few	TRBJ1-4	TGTGCCAGCAGCGAAGCAGGGGGCTCTACTAATGAAAAACTGTTTTTT	CASSEAGGSTNEKLFF
TRBV29-1	.	.	TRBJ2-5	TGCAGCGTTGAAGATCAGGCAGGGCAAGAGACCCAGTACTTC	CSVEDQAGQETQYF
TRBV5-4	TRBD2	.	TRBJ2-2	TGTGCCAGCAGCGGAGCGGGAGGCGGCGGGGAGCTGTTTTTT	CASSGAGGGGELFF
TRBV28	.	.	TRBJ2-3	TGTGCCAGCAGCTCCACAGGGGGGGAGCACACAGATACGCAGTATTTT	CASSSTGGEHTDTQYF
TRBV7-2	TRBD1	.	TRBJ1-5	TGTGCCAGCAGCTTATTCGGACAGGGGATGTATAGCAATCAGCCCCAGCATTTT	CASSLFGQGMYSNQPQHF
TRBV6-6	.	.	TRBJ2-2	TGTGCCAGCAGAGCGCTAGGAAGCACCGGGGAGCTGTTTTTT	CASRALGSTGELFF
TRBV7-2	TRBD1	.	TRBJ2-1	TGTGCCAGCAGCTCGGACAGGGGGCGAGCGCAGTTCTTC	CASSSDRGRAQFF
TRBV19	TRBD1	.	TRBJ2-7	TGTGCCAGTAGTATGTGGACAGGGTTGGTCCACGAGCAGTACTTC	CASSMWTGLVHEQYF
TRBV11-2	.	.	TRBJ2-7	TGTGCCAGCAGCCCGGGACAATTCGCCTCCGAGCAGTACTTC	CASSPGQFASEQYF
TRBV4-2	.	once	TRBJ1-2	TGTGCCAGCAGCCAGGAGGGATCAATTTATGGCTACACCTTC	CASSQEGSIYGYTF
TRBV10-3	.	.	TRBJ2-1	TGTGCCATCAGGGCAGGCGACAGCTCCTACAATGAGCAGTTCTTC	CAIRAGDSSYNEQFF
TRBV6-1	.	.	TRBJ2-1	TGTGCCAGCACTGTAAAGGACAGCAACAATGAGCAGTTCTTC	CASTVKDSNNEQFF
TRBV30	.	.	TRBJ2-5	TGTGCCTGGAGTGGACTCCTCCGTGAGACCCAGTACTTC	CAWSGLLRETQYF
TRBV19	TRBD1	once	TRBJ1-5	TGTGCCAGTAGTCTGGACAGGGGTAGCAATCAGCCCCAGCATTTT	CASSLDRGSNQPQHF
TRBV6-5	.	.	TRBJ1-1	TGTGCCAGCAGAGGGGTTCAGCCGGTGGACACTGAAGCTTTCTTT	CASRGVQPVDTEAFF
TRBV12-5	TRBD1	few	TRBJ1-1	TGTGCTAGTGTTCAGGACAGGAGTACTCATGAAGCTTTCTTT	CASVQDRSTHEAFF
TRBV11-2	TRBD2	.	TRBJ2-7	TGTGCCAGCAGCTTTGGACTAGGGATGGAGCAGTACTTC	CASSFGLGMEQYF
TRBV2	.	.	TRBJ1-1	TGTGCCAGCAGCCTCGATCAGGGCTCTGAAGCTTTCTTT	CASSLDQGSEAFF
TRBV2	.	.	TRBJ2-7	TGTGCCAGCAGCCAAGGAGGGATTGTCTCCTACGAGCAGTACTTC	CASSQGGIVSYEQYF
TRBV4-3	TRBD1	.	TRBJ1-1	TGCGCCAGCAGCCACCGCGGGACAGGCTCTGAAGCTTTCTTT	CASSHRGTGSEAFF
TRBV19	.	.	TRBJ2-5	TGTGCCAGTAGTCTGACGGGGTTCCAAGAGACCCAGTACTTC	CASSLTGFQETQYF
TRBV11-3	.	few	TRBJ1-2	TGTGCCAGCAGCTTAGTCCCAGTAAACGGGGACTATGGCTACACCTTC	CASSLVPVNGDYGYTF
TRBV6-1	TRBD1	.	TRBJ1-5	TGTGCCAGCAGCTGGGACAGGGGTAATCAGCCCCAGCATTTT	CASSWDRGNQPQHF
TRBV30	.	.	TRBJ1-5	TGTGCCTACGGACAGAGGGAGAATCAGCCCCAGCATTTT	CAYGQRENQPQHF
TRBV2	.	once	TRBJ2-1	TGTGCCAGCAGCCAATACAATGAGCAGTTCTTC	CASSQYNEQFF
TRBV29-1	TRBD1	.	TRBJ2-7	TGCAGCGTTGAGAGCAGGGGGACAGGGGACGAGCAGTACTTC	CSVESRGTGDEQYF
TRBV29-1	TRBD1	.	TRBJ1-2	TGCAGCGGACGGACAGGGAGGTATGGCTACACCTTC	CSGRTGRYGYTF
TRBV5-1	TRBD2	.	TRBJ2-3	TGCGCCAGCAGCCAGAGGACTAGCGGGGACACAGATACGCAGTATTTT	CASSQRTSGDTDTQYF
TRBV19	TRBD1	few	TRBJ2-1	TGTGCCAGTAGTATAGTGGGGACAGTAGATTACAATGAGCAGTTCTTC	CASSIVGTVDYNEQFF
TRBV7-2	.	.	TRBJ2-7	TGTGCCAGCAGCTGGACTGGAAATTCCTACGAGCAGTACTTC	CASSWTGNSYEQYF
TRBV5-1	.	few	TRBJ2-1	TGCGCCAGCAGCCCCCTACAGGTCAACAATGAGCAGTTCTTC	CASSPLQVNNEQFF
TRBV5-5	.	.	TRBJ1-5	TGTGCCAGCAGCTTACAGGGTAGAAATCAGCCCCAGCATTTT	CASSLQGRNQPQHF
TRBV9	.	.	TRBJ2-2	TGTGCCAGCAGTCCCCTCGGACTAGGGGGGCCCGGGGAGCTGTTTTTT	CASSPLGLGGPGELFF
TRBV21-1	.	.	TRBJ1-5	.	CASSKGVGTGSSPNQPQHF
TRBV5-1	.	.	TRBJ1-1	TGCGCCAGCAGCTCTACCGGGTGGAACACTGAAGCTTTCTTT	CASSSTGWNTEAFF
TRBV7-9	.	.	TRBJ1-2	TGTGCCAGCACTTCCCCCTGGGACATAGCTAACTATGGCTACACCTTC	CASTSPWDIANYGYTF
TRBV29-1	TRBD1	.	TRBJ1-1	TGCAGCGTTAGGGACAGGGTTGACACTGAAGCTTTCTTT	CSVRDRVDTEAFF
TRBV6-1	.	.	TRBJ2-7	TGTGCCAGCAGTCCCACTGTAGACGAGCAGTACTTC	CASSPTVDEQYF
TRBV7-9	TRBD1	.	TRBJ2-7	TGTGCCAGCAGCTTAGGGAGGACAGGGAGTGACGAGCAGTACTTC	CASSLGRTGSDEQYF
TRBV7-3	TRBD2	few	TRBJ2-5	TGTGCCAGCAGCTCAACAGCGGGAGGCCCAAAACAAGAGACCCAGTACTTC	CASSSTAGGPKQETQYF
TRBV5-1	TRBD1	few	TRBJ1-2	TGCGCCAGCACTTCCCTAGGGACAGGGGGCTTACTTGGCTACACCTTC	CASTSLGTGGLLGYTF
TRBV10-3	.	.	TRBJ1-1	TGTGCCAAACAGGAGAAGAACACTGAAGCTTTCTTT	CAKQEKNTEAFF
TRBV5-1	TRBD1	.	TRBJ2-1	TGCGCCAGCACCCAAACGGGACAGGCCTCCTACAATGAGCAGTTCTTC	CASTQTGQASYNEQFF
TRBV19	TRBD2	.	TRBJ2-1	TGTGCCAGTAGTATTCTCCTAGCGGGAAACAATGAGCAGTTCTTC	CASSILLAGNNEQFF
TRBV5-1	TRBD1	.	TRBJ2-7	TGCGCCAGCAGCCTGGACAGGGGGCCCCTCTACGAGCAGTACTTC	CASSLDRGPLYEQYF
TRBV4-3	.	few	TRBJ1-3	TGCGCCAGCAGCCAAGTATTGAGGGCTCTGGCAAACACCATATATTTT	CASSQVLRALANTIYF
TRBV28	.	.	TRBJ1-5	TGTGCCAGCAGTTCACCGGCAGGCTCGGGCAATCAGCCCCAGCATTTT	CASSSPAGSGNQPQHF
TRBV5-4	.	few	TRBJ2-2	TGTGCCAGCAGCTTGGAGGCAGGGGCCACCGGGGAGCTGTTTTTT	CASSLEAGATGELFF
TRBV18	TRBD2	.	TRBJ2-4	TGTGCCTCCCGGGGGGATCTCGCCAAAAACATTCAGTACTTC	CASRGDLAKNIQYF